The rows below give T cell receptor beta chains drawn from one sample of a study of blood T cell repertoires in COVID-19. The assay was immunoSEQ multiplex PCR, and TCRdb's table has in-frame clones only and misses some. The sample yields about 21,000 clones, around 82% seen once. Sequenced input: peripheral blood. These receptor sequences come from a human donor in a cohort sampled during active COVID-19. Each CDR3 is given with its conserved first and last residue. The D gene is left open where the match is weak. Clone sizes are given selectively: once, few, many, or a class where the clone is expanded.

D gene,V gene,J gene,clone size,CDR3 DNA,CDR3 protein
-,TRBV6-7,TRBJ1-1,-,TGTGCCAGCACTCACGGGGGGGACGGGAACACTGAAGCTTTCTTT,CASTHGGDGNTEAFF
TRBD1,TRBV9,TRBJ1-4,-,TGTGCCAGCAGCCCGGGACAGGGAAATGAAAAACTGTTTTTT,CASSPGQGNEKLFF
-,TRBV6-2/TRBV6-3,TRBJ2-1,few,TGTGCCAGCAGTTCCGTGAGCTCCTACAATGAGCAGTTCTTC,CASSSVSSYNEQFF
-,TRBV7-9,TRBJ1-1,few,TGTGCCGGAAGCGGAAGAATCAACCATAAGGACACTGAAGCTTTCTTT,CAGSGRINHKDTEAFF
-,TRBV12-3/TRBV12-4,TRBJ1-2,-,TGTGCCAGCAGCTGGGACACCTCCTATGGCTACACCTTC,CASSWDTSYGYTF
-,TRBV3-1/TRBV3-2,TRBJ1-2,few,TGTGCCAGCAGCCCCGCCCGGACAGCGGACTGCACCTTC,CASSPARTADCTF
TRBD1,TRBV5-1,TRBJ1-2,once,TGCGCCAGCAGCTTGCGGACAGGGGACTATGGCTACACCTTC,CASSLRTGDYGYTF
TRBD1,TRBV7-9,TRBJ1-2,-,TGTGCCAGCAGCTTAGAAGGGGGCACGGACCCGGCTGGCTACACCTTC,CASSLEGGTDPAGYTF
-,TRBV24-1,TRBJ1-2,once,TGTGCCACCAGTGACCCACGACAGATAAGTAACTATGGCTACACCTTC,CATSDPRQISNYGYTF
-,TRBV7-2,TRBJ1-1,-,TGTGCCAGCAGCTTTTTTGTAACTGAAGCTTTCTTT,CASSFFVTEAFF
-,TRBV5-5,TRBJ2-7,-,TGTGCCAGCAGGTTCCGACGGACAACCGAATACGAGCAGTACTTC,CASRFRRTTEYEQYF
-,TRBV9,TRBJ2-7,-,TGTGCCAGCAGCGGGCTCTCCCCTTCCTACGAGCAGTACTTC,CASSGLSPSYEQYF
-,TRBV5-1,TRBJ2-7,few,TGCGCCAGCAGCCCAGGACCCACCAGGGGATACGAGCAGTACTTC,CASSPGPTRGYEQYF
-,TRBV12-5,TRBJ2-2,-,TGTGCTAGTGGTTTGGAACAGTACACCGGGGAGCTGTTTTTT,CASGLEQYTGELFF
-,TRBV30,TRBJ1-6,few,TGTGCCTGGAGCTACACCCGAGGCCTCCACTTT,CAWSYTRGLHF
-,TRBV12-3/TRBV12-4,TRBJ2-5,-,TGTGCCAGCAGTCGAAATCGGTGGGAGACCCAGTACTTC,CASSRNRWETQYF
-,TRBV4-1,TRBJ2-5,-,TGCGCCAGCAGCCGGGGGGCTAGCGGCGGGGTTGAGACCCAGTACTTC,CASSRGASGGVETQYF
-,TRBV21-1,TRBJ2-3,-,TGTGCCAGCAGCAAAGACTCCCGACAGGAGATATCAGATACGCAGTATTTT,CASSKDSRQEISDTQYF
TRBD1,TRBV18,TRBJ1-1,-,TGTGCCAGCTCACGTTTACCGGGACAGGGGACGAGGACTGAAGCTTTCTTT,CASSRLPGQGTRTEAFF
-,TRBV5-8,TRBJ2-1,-,TGTGCCAGCAGCTTGCGGGGGAGGAGTTTGAATGAGCAGTTCTTC,CASSLRGRSLNEQFF
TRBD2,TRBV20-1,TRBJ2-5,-,TGCAGTGCTAGTTGGGGGGGATTTCCAGGGGAGACCCAGTACTTC,CSASWGGFPGETQYF
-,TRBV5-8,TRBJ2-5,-,TGTGCCAGCAGCTTGACCCCCGCGGGAGAGACCCAGTACTTC,CASSLTPAGETQYF
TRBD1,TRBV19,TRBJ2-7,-,TGTGCCAGTAGCCCTACCCAGGGGGTCTCCTACGAGCAGTACTTC,CASSPTQGVSYEQYF
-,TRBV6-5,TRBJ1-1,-,TGTGCCAGCAGTTACCAGGGCGCTGAAGCTTTCTTT,CASSYQGAEAFF
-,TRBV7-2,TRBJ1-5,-,TGTGCCAGCAGCTTAGAGGGGGGGGCCAATCAGCCCCAGCATTTT,CASSLEGGANQPQHF
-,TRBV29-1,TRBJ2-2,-,TGCAGCGTTGCATTGGACGGCAGTCGGGGGGGGGAGCTGTTTTTT,CSVALDGSRGGELFF
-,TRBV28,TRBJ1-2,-,TGTGCCAGCAGTCGAAATTCAGGGCCCTATGGCTACACCTTC,CASSRNSGPYGYTF
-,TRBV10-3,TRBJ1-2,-,TGTGCCATCAGTGAAGGACAGAGACTTTCGGGCTACACCTTC,CAISEGQRLSGYTF
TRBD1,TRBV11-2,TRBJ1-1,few,TGTGCCAGCAGCCGTACAGGGGGCCTTGGGGCTTTCTTT,CASSRTGGLGAFF